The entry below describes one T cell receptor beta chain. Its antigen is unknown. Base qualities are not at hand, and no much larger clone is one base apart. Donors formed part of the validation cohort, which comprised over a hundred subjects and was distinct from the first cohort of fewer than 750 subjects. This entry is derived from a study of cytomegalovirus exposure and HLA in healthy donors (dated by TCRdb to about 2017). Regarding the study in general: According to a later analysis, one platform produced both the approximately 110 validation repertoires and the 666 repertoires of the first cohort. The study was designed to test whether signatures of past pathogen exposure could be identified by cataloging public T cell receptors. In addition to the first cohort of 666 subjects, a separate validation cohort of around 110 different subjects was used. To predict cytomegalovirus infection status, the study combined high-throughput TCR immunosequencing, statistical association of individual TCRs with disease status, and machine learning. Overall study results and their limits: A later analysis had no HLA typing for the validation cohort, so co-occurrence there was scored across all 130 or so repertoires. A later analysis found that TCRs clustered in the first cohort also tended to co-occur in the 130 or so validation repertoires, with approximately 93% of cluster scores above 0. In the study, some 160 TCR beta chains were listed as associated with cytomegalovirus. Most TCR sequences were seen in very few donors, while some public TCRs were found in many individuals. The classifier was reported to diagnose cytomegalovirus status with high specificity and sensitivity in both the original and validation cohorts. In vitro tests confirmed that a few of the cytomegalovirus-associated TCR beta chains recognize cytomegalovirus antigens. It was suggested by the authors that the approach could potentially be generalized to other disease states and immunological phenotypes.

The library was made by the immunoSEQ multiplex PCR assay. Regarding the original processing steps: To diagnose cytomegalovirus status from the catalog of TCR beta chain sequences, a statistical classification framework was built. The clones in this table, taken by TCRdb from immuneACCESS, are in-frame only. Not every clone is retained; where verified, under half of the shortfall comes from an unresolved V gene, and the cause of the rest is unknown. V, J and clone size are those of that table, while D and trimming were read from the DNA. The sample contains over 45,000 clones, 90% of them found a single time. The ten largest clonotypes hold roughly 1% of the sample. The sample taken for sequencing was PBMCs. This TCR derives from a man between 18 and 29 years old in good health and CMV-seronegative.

CDR3 protein: CASSYGTGGAEAFF. The nucleotides are TGTGCCAGCAGTTACGGGACAGGGGGCGCTGAAGCTTTCTTT. The rearrangement joined TRBV6-6 to TRBJ1-1; the central 12 bases match TRBD1. CDR1 and CDR2 were assigned from the germline V gene (reference sequence) as MNHNY and SVGAGI. At the junction V is shortened by 2 bases and J by 6 bases; bases outside the gene matches: 1. The CDR3, cysteine through phenylalanine, is 14 amino acids long. The retained sequence is limited to the CDR3, 42 bases, with the frame set at the first base.